Below are 27 T cell receptor beta chains sequenced from a single sample in a study of CD8 T cells in ankylosing spondylitis (dated by TCRdb to 2017 to 2019). Library prep was done by 5' RACE. Reads for this sample came from an Illumina HiSeq 2500. TCRdb ran its own pipeline on the public reads, namely fastp trimming at Q25 and MiXCR clone calling, and kept in-frame beta chains. Entries that share a CDR3 protein sequence are merged under the most common genes and DNA. The sample table holds about 500,000 distinct CDR3 sequences, of which about 5.7% were seen once. The ten biggest clones cover 3% to 4.5% of the sample. Broader findings and caveats from the paper: Blood from ankylosing spondylitis patients appeared to be characterized by a TCR beta motif composed of about eight highly homologous amino acid variants.

No antigens are known for them. The material sequenced was blood, either unsorted or a sorted T cell fraction (not recorded which). These receptors all stem from a male donor with ankylosing spondylitis.

This clonotype was recorded at least ten times. The genes are TRBV5-1 and TRBJ2-1; no clear D. Between the trimmed V and J ends, which lost 0 bases and 4 bases, there was a span of 8 bases. Germline assignment: CDR1 SGHRS and CDR2 YFSETQ. CDR3 length: 14 amino acids. The CDR3 protein is CASSLETEYNEQFF. In DNA form, the CDR3 reads TGCGCCAGCAGCTTGGAAACAGAGTACAATGAGCAGTTCTTC.

At least ten counts were recorded for this clonotype. This sequence joins TRBV7-2 and TRBJ2-5, with no clear D. The germline V and J ends were trimmed by 4 bases and 7 bases, with 13 bases remaining between them. The length of the CDR3 is 13 residues. Germline CDR1 and CDR2: SGHTA and FQGNSA. This CDR3 reads CASSSPSTLTQYF. The CDR3 DNA reads as TGTGCCAGCAGCTCCCCGTCAACTCTGACCCAGTACTTC. The whole variable domain, remainder taken from reference TRBV7-2 and TRBJ2-5, is GAGVSQSPSNKVTEKGKDVELRCDPISGHTALYWYRQSLGQGLEFLIYFQGNSAPDKSGLPSDRFSAERTGGSVSTLTIQRTQQEDSAVYLCASSSPSTLTQYFGPGTRLLVL.

This clonotype came up many times. The rearrangement links TRBV5-1 to TRBJ2-3, with D maybe TRBD2 (6 bases). Germline V gene sequence: CDR1 SGHRS, CDR2 YFSETQ. This CDR3 is built from 14 residues. The V end lost 1 base, the J end lost 4 bases, and 10 bases lay between the germline ends. The chain's CDR3 is CASSLQGGPDTQYF. CDR3 nucleotides: TGCGCCAGCAGCTTGCAGGGAGGACCAGATACGCAGTATTTT.

The table lists this clonotype with many counts. The rearrangement uses TRBV11-2 and TRBJ1-1, with 7 bases matching TRBD1. Germline V gives CDR1 SGHAT, CDR2 FQNNGV. The V gene end was trimmed by 3 bases and the J gene end by 1 base; junction bases not matched to a gene: 5. This CDR3 has 15 amino acids. In DNA, the CDR3 is TGTGCCAGCAGCTTCCTCAGGACAGGGAACACTGAAGCTTTCTTT. Its protein product is CASSFLRTGNTEAFF.

Many counts were recorded for this clonotype. J is TRBJ1-2 and V is TRBV10-3; TRBD1 agrees at 7 bases. CDR3 length equals 14 residues. Germline-derived CDR1 and CDR2 are ENHRY and SYGVKD. The V segment lost 6 bases and the J segment 4 bases; nucleotides outside the gene matches: 8. CDR3 residues: CAISLGQDVYGYTF. In DNA, the CDR3 is TGTGCCATCAGCCTAGGACAGGATGTCTATGGCTACACCTTC.

This clonotype was counted at least ten times. CDR3 sequence reads: CASSQESLAGRNNEQFF. The CDR3 coding sequence is TGTGCCAGCAGCCAAGAGTCCCTGGCGGGACGCAACAATGAGCAGTTCTTC. V is TRBV4-2 and J is TRBJ2-1; TRBD2 might be the D (6 bases). The CDR3 runs to 17 residues. Looked up from germline, CDR1 is LGHNA and CDR2 is YNFKEQ. V lost 0 bases and J 5 bases, leaving 17 bases between the germline ends.

This clonotype was observed many times. CDR3 in amino acids: CAGTSLSYEQYF. DNA for the CDR3: TGCGCCGGGACATCGCTTTCCTACGAGCAGTACTTC. This chain connects TRBV20-1 to TRBJ2-7; the D gene is possibly TRBD1 (6 bases). The CDR3 runs to 12 residues. From germline, CDR1 is DFQATT and CDR2 SNEGSKA (reference sequence).

This clonotype has ten or more counts. This rearrangement joins TRBV4-3 to TRBJ2-7; TRBD1 or TRBD2 may be the D gene (5 bases each). Germline CDR1 is LGHNA and CDR2 is YSLEER. This CDR3 is 15 amino acids long. V dropped 5 bases and J dropped 6 bases, with 20 bases sitting between them. The CDR3 spells CASSFSHGYGGEQYF. CDR3 nucleotide sequence: TGCGCCAGCAGCTTCTCCCATGGATATGGGGGCGAGCAGTACTTC.

This clonotype was found many times. The J gene is TRBJ2-6, the V gene TRBV5-6, with 10 bases matching TRBD1. Germline assignment: CDR1 SGHDT and CDR2 YYEEEE. V trimming: 6 bases; J trimming: 2 bases; junction bases outside the gene matches: 5. This CDR3 contains 16 residues. The DNA of the CDR3 is TGTGCCAGCACCCTGGACAGGGGGACTGGGGCCAACGTCCTGACTTTC. Protein sequence: CASTLDRGTGANVLTF. Drawing the rest from reference TRBV5-6 and TRBJ2-6, the complete variable domain is DAGVTQSPTHLIKTRGQQVTLRCSPKSGHDTVSWYQQALGQGPQFIFQYYEEEERQRGNFPDRFSGHQFPNYSSELNVNALLLGDSALYLCASTLDRGTGANVLTFGAGSRLTVL.

This clonotype was found many times. A junction end diverges from the germline sequence, so it may reflect a read error. The chain carries TRBV7-2 and TRBJ2-1; 10 bases line up with TRBD2. This CDR3 comprises 17 residues. Germline V gene lookup returns CDR1 SGHTA and CDR2 FQGNSA. CDR3 in amino acids: CASNLVAGGTSYNEQFF. For the CDR3, the DNA is TGTGCCAGCAACTTAGTAGCGGGGGGCACCTCCTACAATGAGCAGTTCTTC.

In its sample, this clonotype was seen many times. The CDR3: CASSRLLANEQFF. The CDR3 DNA follows: TGTGCCAGCAGTCGATTACTAGCCAATGAGCAGTTCTTC. The V gene is TRBV7-9, the J gene TRBJ2-1; possible D gene TRBD2, 6 bases. Trimming took 6 bases from V and 6 from J, leaving 12 bases between them. CDR3 length: 13 residues. Germline V gives CDR1 SEHNR, CDR2 FQNEAQ (reference sequence).

This clonotype was seen many times. This chain uses TRBV9 with TRBJ2-3; 8 bases map to TRBD1. V was pared by 3 bases and J by 3 bases, with 6 bases of the junction left unmatched. CDR3 length equals 15 residues. Germline V lookup: CDR1 SGDLS, CDR2 YYNGEE. The CDR3 spells CASSGPGQGTDTQYF. The CDR3 coding sequence is TGTGCCAGCAGCGGGCCCGGACAGGGAACAGATACGCAGTATTTT. Full variable domain (rest looked up from reference TRBV9 and TRBJ2-3): DSGVTQTPKHLITATGQRVTLRCSPRSGDLSVYWYQQSLDQGLQFLIQYYNGEERAKGNILERFSAQQFPDLHSELNLSSLELGDSALYFCASSGPGQGTDTQYFGPGTRLTVL.

This clonotype was detected many times. The V call is TRBV20-1, the J call TRBJ2-7; 11 nucleotides align to TRBD1. V shed 7 bases, J shed 2 bases, and the junction held 7 bases outside the gene matches. This CDR3 comprises 14 residues. In germline, CDR1 is DFQATT, CDR2 SNEGSKA (reference sequence). CDR3 sequence (DNA): TGCAGTGTTGGGCCGGGACAGGGGGCCTACGAGCAGTACTTC. This translates into CSVGPGQGAYEQYF.

In this sample, this clonotype turned up many times. The genes are TRBV9 and TRBJ2-7; 8 positions match TRBD2. Germline CDR1 reads SGDLS; CDR2 reads YYNGEE. The CDR3 spans 15 residues. V dropped 0 bases and J dropped 2; count of bases not matched to a gene: 4. DNA of the CDR3: TGTGCCAGCAGCGTAGCTACGGGAGGGGCCTACGAGCAGTACTTC. Encoded protein: CASSVATGGAYEQYF. Together with reference TRBV9 and TRBJ2-7, the CDR3 gives the full variable domain: DSGVTQTPKHLITATGQRVTLRCSPRSGDLSVYWYQQSLDQGLQFLIQYYNGEERAKGNILERFSAQQFPDLHSELNLSSLELGDSALYFCASSVATGGAYEQYFGPGTRLTVT.

This clonotype occurred many times. The chain joins TRBV20-1 to TRBJ1-1; 7 bases align to TRBD1. Per the germline V gene, CDR1 is DFQATT and CDR2 is SNEGSKA (reference sequence). Trimming took 5 bases from V and 5 from J; bases not matched to a gene: 11. This CDR3 region has 14 residues. As DNA, the CDR3 is TGCAGTGCTCGACAGGGATTAAAGGGGACTGAAGCTTTCTTT. Translated, it gives CSARQGLKGTEAFF.

This clonotype was observed many times. The chain has TRBV20-1 and TRBJ2-4; TRBD1 is a possible D gene (6 bases). V was cut by 6 bases and J by 5 bases, with 17 bases left in between. This CDR3 has 14 amino acids. Germline V gene sequence: CDR1 DFQATT, CDR2 SNEGSKA (reference sequence). The CDR3 here is CSATAGALENIQYF. The CDR3 region has the DNA TGCAGTGCCACCGCAGGGGCGCTGGAAAACATTCAGTACTTC.

There are many counts of this clonotype. J is TRBJ1-5 and V is TRBV10-3; unclear D gene. V was trimmed by 3 bases and J by 6 bases, leaving 12 bases between them. The germline V gene has CDR1 ENHRY and CDR2 SYGVKD. This CDR3 spans 14 amino acids. Here the CDR3 reads CAISELGVGQPQHF. Here the CDR3 DNA reads TGTGCCATCAGTGAATTAGGTGTCGGTCAGCCCCAGCATTTT.

As to this clonotype: Possible read error: a much larger clone is one base away. The chain links TRBV9 to TRBJ1-1; D gene ambiguous. V gave up 4 bases and J gave up 10 bases, with 17 bases separating them. Germline V gene lookup returns CDR1 SGDLS and CDR2 YYNGEE. The CDR3 contains 13 residues. The CDR3 DNA is TGTGCCAGCAGCCCCTACCAGAGGGTTGGAGCTTTCTTT. Amino acids: CASSPYQRVGAFF.

This clonotype has at least ten counts. The chain joins TRBV5-1 to TRBJ2-4, with a tentative D call TRBD2 (5 bases). Germline V CDR1 and CDR2: SGHRS, YFSETQ. V was trimmed by 0 bases and J by 6 bases, leaving 16 bases between them. The CDR3 is 16 residues long. CDR3 sequence: CASSLEASPSRNIQYF. The DNA of the CDR3 is TGCGCCAGCAGCTTGGAAGCTAGTCCTAGCCGAAACATTCAGTACTTC.

The rearrangement uses TRBV11-1 and TRBJ1-4; D is undetermined. V lost 3 bases and J lost 5, with 16 bases in between. The CDR3 has 16 residues. Germline CDR1 is SGHAT and CDR2 is FQDESV (reference sequence). CDR3 sequence: CASSFGTPSSNEKLFF. The CDR3 bases are TGTGCCAGCAGCTTCGGCACGCCATCATCCAATGAAAAACTGTTTTTT.

This clonotype was picked up many times. This CDR3 is CASSYESGGGELFF. The CDR3 DNA follows: TGTGCCAGCAGCTATGAGTCCGGGGGCGGGGAGCTGTTTTTT. This rearrangement joins TRBV7-2 to TRBJ2-2; possibly TRBD2 for D (6 bases). V gave up 4 bases and J gave up 7 bases, with 13 bases separating them. The CDR3 is made up of 14 amino acids. Per the germline V gene, CDR1 is SGHTA and CDR2 is FQGNSA.

In this sample, this clonotype turned up many times. V and J are TRBV28 and TRBJ1-5; no reliable D call. Trimming pared 2 bases from V and 6 bases from J, leaving 5 bases between. This CDR3 is built from 12 residues. Per germline, CDR1 MDHEN and CDR2 SYDVKM. CDR3 loop: CASSLQVQPQHF. The CDR3 DNA sequence: TGTGCCAGCAGTTTACAAGTTCAGCCCCAGCATTTT.

This clonotype was seen many times. The chain links TRBV6-7 to TRBJ1-6; TRBD1 is a possible D gene (5 bases). TRBV6-7 is annotated as an ORF whose role is uncertain. The V end was cut by 5 bases, the J end by 0 bases, with 17 bases between. The length of the CDR3 is 18 residues. The CDR3: CASSNCGAEDSYNSPLHF. CDR3 sequence (DNA): TGTGCCAGCAGTAACTGCGGGGCAGAGGACTCCTATAATTCACCCCTCCACTTT.

This clonotype was detected ten times or more. This rearrangement joins TRBV15 to TRBJ1-2; D might be TRBD1 (5 bases). V dropped 3 bases and J dropped 4 bases, with 12 bases sitting between them. The V gene's germline CDR1 is LNHNV and CDR2 YYDKDF (reference sequence). The CDR3 is made up of 14 amino acids. The CDR3 spells CATSREKRGYGYTF. CDR3 coding DNA: TGTGCCACCAGCAGGGAAAAAAGGGGCTATGGCTACACCTTC.

This clonotype was observed a few times. J is TRBJ2-2 and V is TRBV7-9; D is perhaps TRBD1 (6 bases). V lost 1 base and J 4 bases, leaving 13 bases between the germline ends. The CDR3 loop spans 16 amino acids. In germline, CDR1 is SEHNR, CDR2 FQNEAQ (reference sequence). The CDR3 coding sequence is TGTGCCAGCAGCTTAGGGAGGACAGACGGCACCGGGGAGCTGTTTTTT. This gives the protein CASSLGRTDGTGELFF.

This clonotype was counted at least ten times. The chain is built from TRBV6-1 and TRBJ1-6, with TRBD1 identical over 8 bases. Per the germline V gene, CDR1 is MNHNS and CDR2 is SASEGT. The V segment lost 5 bases and the J segment 8 bases; nucleotides outside the gene matches: 5. The CDR3 extends over 14 amino acids. This chain's CDR3 is CASSRGQVDSPLHF. CDR3 nucleotide sequence: TGTGCCAGCAGTAGGGGACAGGTGGATTCACCCCTCCACTTT.

This clonotype has a count of ten or more. This chain connects TRBV5-1 to TRBJ2-2; D assignment may be TRBD1 or TRBD2 (5 bases each). The CDR3 runs to 15 residues. Germline V gene sequence: CDR1 SGHRS, CDR2 YFSETQ. Deletions cut 4 bases from V and 1 base from J, with 11 bases between. CDR3 loop: CASSRGPGNTGELFF. CDR3 nucleotides: TGCGCCAGCAGCAGGGGACCCGGGAACACCGGGGAGCTGTTTTTT.